This TCR beta chain is drawn from a study of blood T cell repertoires in COVID-19. Unmatched junction bases numbered 5, after V lost 4 bases and J lost 6 bases. CDR3 length equals 13 residues. Germline V gene lookup returns CDR1 SQVTM and CDR2 ANQGSEA. Generated by immunoSEQ multiplex PCR, the TCRdb table keeps only in-frame clones and is missing some. This sample has approximately 250,000 clones, with about 86% found just once. The chain links TRBV29-1 to TRBJ2-7, with 11 bases that match TRBD1. Material for sequencing was peripheral blood. The TCR originated in a young man with active or convalescent COVID-19. CDR3 sequence (DNA): TGCAGCGTTGGGGACAGGGGGGTTTCCGAGCAGTACTTC. Residues: CSVGDRGVSEQYF.